This TCR beta chain was identified during a study of cytomegalovirus exposure and HLA in healthy donors. Across the study: A prior analysis found around 110 million unique TCR beta sequences from around 180 million T cells.

Amplification used 60 Vbeta primers and 13 Jbeta primers. Assay: immunoSEQ multiplex PCR; the TCRdb copy retains only in-frame clones and omits some. The repertoire holds roughly 180,000 clones, approximately 77% seen once, with less than 2% in the top ten. Germline lookup yields CDR1 KGHSY and CDR2 FQNENV. V was cut by 8 bases and J by 2 bases, with 15 bases left in between. The CDR3 contains 14 residues. Sequenced input: PBMCs. The clonotype was recovered from a male donor in good health and CMV-seronegative. The chain is built from TRBV16 and TRBJ1-2, with D unclear. The CDR3 DNA sequence: TGTGCCAGCGCCCTTGGGTACAGCAACTATGGCTACACCTTC. It specifies CASALGYSNYGYTF.